This T cell receptor (beta chain) is drawn from a study of OX40 agonist ivuxolimab in advanced cancers. In the study overall: Patients were dosed intravenously with ivuxolimab at 0.01 to 10 mg/kg every 2 weeks.

The CDR3 totals 11 residues. CDR1 SGHDT and CDR2 YYEEEE come from the germline V gene. Trimming stripped 1 base from V and 13 bases from J, with 9 bases between. TCRdb's table, derived via immunoSEQ multiplex PCR, lists solely in-frame clones and lacks some. The sample has 63,000 or so clones, approximately 86% seen once. The sequenced sample was CD4+ or CD8+ T cells sorted from blood, obtained in a trial of the OX40 agonist ivuxolimab. The receptor was derived from an adult with an advanced solid tumor such as melanoma, head and neck, liver or kidney cancer. The rearrangement links TRBV5-6 to TRBJ2-1; D may be TRBD2 (5 bases). The CDR3 here is CASSLRSGQFF. The DNA for the CDR3 is TGTGCCAGCAGCTTGCGGTCGGGACAGTTCTTC. Using reference TRBV5-6 and TRBJ2-1 for the parts outside the CDR3, the full variable domain is DAGVTQSPTHLIKTRGQQVTLRCSPKSGHDTVSWYQQALGQGPQFIFQYYEEEERQRGNFPDRFSGHQFPNYSSELNVNALLLGDSALYLCASSLRSGQFFGPGTRLTVL.